These 16 T cell receptor beta chains were all obtained from the same sample, sequenced in a study of blood T cell repertoires in COVID-19. Assay used: immunoSEQ multiplex PCR; TCRdb lists only in-frame clones, some missing. The profile shows roughly 300,000 clones, 90% of them singletons. Sequenced input: PBMCs or T cells enriched from blood (not recorded which). All receptors derive from a young woman who had recovered from COVID-19.

V gene TRBV27 combines with J gene TRBJ1-1; 7 nucleotides agree with TRBD1. This CDR3 comprises 13 residues. J lost 10 bases, V lost 5 bases, and 10 bases had no gene match. Germline CDR1 and CDR2: MNHEY and SMNVEV (reference sequence). This CDR3 reads CASSDREGYGAFF. Here the CDR3 DNA reads TGTGCCAGCAGTGACAGGGAAGGGTATGGAGCTTTCTTT.

The chain is built from TRBV14 and TRBJ2-7, with D possibly being TRBD2 (6 bases). CDR1 and CDR2 from the germline V gene are SGHDN and FVKESK. The CDR3 contains 19 residues. V was cut by 1 base and J by 5 bases, with 27 bases left in between. CDR3 residues: CASSQARNLLAPAGNEQYF. The CDR3, as DNA: TGTGCCAGCAGCCAAGCAAGGAACCTACTGGCCCCCGCGGGGAACGAGCAGTACTTC.

The chain is built from TRBV9 and TRBJ1-6; tentative D call: TRBD1 (5 bases). Germline assignment: CDR1 SGDLS and CDR2 YYNGEE. The CDR3 is 14 residues long. Trimming cost V 0 bases and J 7 bases, with 8 bases left between them. CDR3 amino acids: CASSVEAGNSPLHF. DNA of the CDR3: TGTGCCAGCAGCGTAGAGGCAGGGAATTCACCCCTCCACTTT.

The genes are TRBV7-3 and TRBJ2-2, with 9 nucleotides matching TRBD1. V lost 5 bases, J lost 4 bases, and 11 bases stayed unmatched. This CDR3 is built from 17 residues. CDR1 SGHTA and CDR2 FQGTGA come from the germline V gene. The CDR3 DNA is TGTGCCAGCAGCCACACAGAGGACAGGGGAGGCACCGGGGAGCTGTTTTTT. This gives the protein CASSHTEDRGGTGELFF. The whole variable domain, remainder taken from reference TRBV7-3 and TRBJ2-2, is GAGVSQTPSNKVTEKGKYVELRCDPISGHTALYWYRQSLGQGPEFLIYFQGTGAADDSGLPNDRFFAVRPEGSVSTLKIQRTERGDSAVYLCASSHTEDRGGTGELFFGEGSRLTVL.

This clone was picked up one time. The chain couples TRBV28 to TRBJ1-2, with 8 bases that match TRBD1. The CDR3 length is 17 residues. Per germline, CDR1 MDHEN and CDR2 SYDVKM. The V and J ends lost 4 bases and 4 bases, in that order; junction bases with no gene match: 14. CDR3 in amino acids: CASSYSGTGSTFYGYTF. The CDR3 DNA reads TGTGCCAGCAGTTATTCCGGGACAGGCTCCACTTTCTATGGCTACACCTTC.

The V call is TRBV6-6, the J call TRBJ1-5; 8 nucleotides line up with TRBD1. Per germline, CDR1 MNHNY and CDR2 SVGAGI (reference sequence). V shed 6 bases, J shed 7 bases, and the junction held 8 bases outside the gene matches. The CDR3 is 14 amino acids. Here the CDR3 reads CASRQGQGEQPQHF. The CDR3 bases are TGTGCCAGCAGGCAAGGACAGGGCGAACAGCCCCAGCATTTT.

This clone was detected only once. V and J are TRBV5-1 and TRBJ1-4, with 7 nucleotides matching TRBD1. Trimming cost V 3 bases and J 7 bases; bases outside gene matches: 6. CDR1 SGHRS and CDR2 YFSETQ come from the germline V gene. This CDR3 has 14 residues. The CDR3 nucleotides are TGCGCCAGCAGCTCCGACAGGGCCATTGAAAAACTGTTTTTT. Translating it yields CASSSDRAIEKLFF.

The chain couples TRBV6-2 or TRBV6-3 to TRBJ1-1; a weak D match, TRBD1 (5 bases). Per germline, CDR1 MNHEY and CDR2 SVGEGT. The V and J ends lost 4 bases and 0 bases respectively, with 21 bases between them. This CDR3 spans 18 amino acids. Here the CDR3 DNA reads TGTGCCAGCAGTTTTACACCGCAAAAAGGGGCCTTGAACACTGAAGCTTTCTTT. Its translation is CASSFTPQKGALNTEAFF.

The V and J genes are TRBV7-9 and TRBJ2-7, with 10 bases identical to TRBD2. There are 16 residues in the CDR3. Germline V gene lookup returns CDR1 SEHNR and CDR2 FQNEAQ (reference sequence). The V gene end was trimmed by 2 bases and the J gene end by 2 bases; junction bases not matched to a gene: 6. CDR3 sequence (DNA): TGTGCCAGCAGCTTATATCTAGCGGGAGTGACCTACGAGCAGTACTTC. This sequence encodes CASSLYLAGVTYEQYF. Looking up the rest from reference TRBV7-9 and TRBJ2-7 gives the full variable domain: DTGVSQNPRHKITKRGQNVTFRCDPISEHNRLYWYRQTLGQGPEFLTYFQNEAQLEKSRLLSDRFSAERPKGSFSTLEIQRTEQGDSAMYLCASSLYLAGVTYEQYFGPGTRLTVT.

This chain connects TRBV20-1 to TRBJ2-5; 7 nucleotides line up with TRBD1. The length of the CDR3 is 11 residues. The V gene's germline CDR1 is DFQATT and CDR2 SNEGSKA (reference sequence). Trimming removed 7 bases from V and 2 bases from J; junction bases left unmatched: 1. CDR3 nucleotide sequence: TGCAGTGGGGGACAGCAAGAGACCCAGTACTTC. Translating it yields CSGGQQETQYF.

V usage is TRBV3-1 (or the pseudogene TRBV3-2) and J usage is TRBJ1-5, with a tentative D call TRBD1 (5 bases). CDR1 is LGHDT and CDR2 is YNNKEL in the germline V gene (reference sequence). The ends were cut back, 1 base at V and 2 bases at J, with 9 bases in the middle. The CDR3 sequence is 15 residues long. CDR3 sequence: CASSQVRDGNQPQHF. CDR3 DNA sequence: TGTGCCAGCAGCCAAGTGCGGGACGGCAATCAGCCCCAGCATTTT.

A single count supports this clone. The V call is TRBV24-1, the J call TRBJ2-3; no clear D gene. CDR3 size: 15 residues. Germline-derived CDR1 and CDR2 are KGHDR and SFDVKD. V was clipped by 6 bases and J by 2 bases, with 14 bases between them. CDR3 residues: CATSQPRRYTDTQYF. The CDR3 region has the DNA TGTGCCACCAGTCAACCTAGAAGATACACAGATACGCAGTATTTT.

The V gene is TRBV3-1 (or the pseudogene TRBV3-2), the J gene TRBJ1-1, with no clear D. V lost 4 bases to trimming and J lost 1 base, with 10 bases between them. This CDR3 contains 14 residues. The germline gives CDR1 LGHDT, CDR2 YNNKEL (reference sequence). CDR3 in amino acids: CASSLMGGNTEAFF. The DNA for the CDR3 is TGTGCCAGCAGCCTGATGGGAGGGAACACTGAAGCTTTCTTT.

The chain has TRBV5-1 and TRBJ2-1; maybe TRBD2 (6 bases). Germline V gene lookup returns CDR1 SGHRS and CDR2 YFSETQ. The CDR3 loop spans 16 amino acids. Trimming pared 0 bases from V and 9 bases from J, leaving 19 bases between. CDR3 protein: CASSLGLASSQGEQFF. In DNA, the CDR3 is TGCGCCAGCAGCTTGGGGCTAGCGTCCTCCCAGGGTGAGCAGTTCTTC.

The V gene is TRBV4-1, the J gene TRBJ2-7; TRBD2 agrees at 10 bases. The ends lost 2 bases at V and 0 bases at J; junction bases unmatched: 4. Germline assignment: CDR1 MGHRA and CDR2 YSYEKL. There are 16 residues in the CDR3. In DNA, the CDR3 is TGCGCCAGCAGCCAACTTCTAGCGGGAGACTCCTACGAGCAGTACTTC. The encoded protein is CASSQLLAGDSYEQYF.

The V call is TRBV7-2, the J call TRBJ1-1; 9 bases fit TRBD1. CDR1 and CDR2 (germline): SGHTA, FQGNSA. Unmatched junction bases numbered 12, after V lost 1 base and J lost 0 bases. The CDR3 length is 19 residues. CDR3 loop: CASSLDPAGTGFMNTEAFF. Written as DNA, the CDR3 is TGTGCCAGCAGCTTAGATCCCGCCGGGACAGGGTTCATGAACACTGAAGCTTTCTTT.